This T cell receptor (beta chain) was captured in a study of STAT5B mutations in CD4+ large granular lymphocyte leukemia. Whole-study results and caveats: CD4-sorted patient repertoires seemed more clonal than healthy CD4+ repertoires.

Of note for this clone: Its specificity is unknown.

Method: immunoSEQ multiplex PCR; TCRdb's copy keeps in-frame clones and lacks some. Of 25,000 to 30,000 clones in the sample, around 72% were seen once. The germline gives CDR1 MNHNY, CDR2 SVGAGI (reference sequence). The CDR3 is made up of 12 amino acids. V was shortened by 5 bases and J by 5 bases, with 9 bases between the two germline ends. The receptor comes from a human donor in good health. Sequenced input: CD4+ T cells from blood buffy coats. This chain joins TRBV6-6 and TRBJ2-5; D is ambiguous. The CDR3 loop reads CASSRSAETQYF. For the CDR3, the DNA is TGTGCCAGCAGTCGGAGCGCGGAGACCCAGTACTTC.